The 28 T cell receptor beta chains below come from one sample, sequenced in a study of blood T cell repertoires in COVID-19. Sequenced by immunoSEQ multiplex PCR; TCRdb stores in-frame clones only, minus some. The table lists 100,000 to 150,000 clones, more than 85% of them singletons. Input material: peripheral blood. Source of these receptors: a man aged 50 to 59 with active or convalescent COVID-19.

The chain carries TRBV28 and TRBJ2-7, with 9 bases fitting TRBD1. J gave up 1 base and V 8 bases, and 12 bases lay outside the gene matches. CDR1 and CDR2 (germline): MDHEN, SYDVKM. The length of the CDR3 is 16 residues. The CDR3 spells CASVVRGGQGSYEQYF. The CDR3 DNA is TGTGCCAGCGTAGTTAGGGGTGGACAGGGGTCCTACGAGCAGTACTTC.

J is TRBJ2-5 and V is TRBV30, with TRBD1 identical over 7 bases. In germline, CDR1 is GTSNPN, CDR2 SVGIG (reference sequence). Germline trimming cut 3 bases from V and 5 bases from J; bases unmatched to any gene: 6. The CDR3 has 13 residues. DNA for the CDR3: TGTGCCTGGAGATACAGGGGTATGGAGACCCAGTACTTC. This translates into CAWRYRGMETQYF.

This chain connects TRBV15 to TRBJ2-7; TRBD1 matches 10 bases. Losses at the gene ends were 1 base for V and 3 bases for J; bases not matched to a gene: 3. The germline V gene encodes CDR1 LNHNV and CDR2 YYDKDF (reference sequence). The CDR3 runs 15 residues. CDR3 sequence: CATSRAGQGGYEQYF. CDR3 coding DNA: TGTGCCACCAGCAGAGCAGGACAGGGGGGCTACGAGCAGTACTTC.

The chain carries TRBV19 and TRBJ2-5, with 8 nucleotides matching TRBD1. Germline trimming cut 5 bases from V and 1 base from J; bases unmatched to any gene: 9. This CDR3 has 16 residues. CDR1 is LNHDA and CDR2 is SQIVND in the germline V gene (reference sequence). CDR3 sequence reads: CASSAPRTGLQETQYF. The DNA for the CDR3 is TGTGCCAGTAGTGCGCCCCGGACAGGGCTCCAAGAGACCCAGTACTTC.

This chain uses TRBV27 with TRBJ2-7; 8 bases align to TRBD1. The junction had 11 bases not matched to a gene; V was cut back by 5 bases and J by 5 bases. CDR1 MNHEY and CDR2 SMNVEV come from the germline V gene (reference sequence). The CDR3 sequence is 15 residues long. The CDR3 region has the DNA TGTGCCAGCAGTCTCCTCGGACAGGGTTTCGACGAGCAGTACTTC. It translates to CASSLLGQGFDEQYF.

The gene calls are TRBV25-1 and TRBJ1-5, with TRBD1 matching over 8 bases. The CDR3 runs to 16 residues. V was pared by 6 bases and J by 1 base, with 8 bases of the junction left unmatched. CDR1 is MGHDK, CDR2 SYGVNS, per germline. The CDR3 loop is CASSDGQGGSNQPQHF. The CDR3 DNA follows: TGTGCCAGCAGCGACGGACAGGGTGGGAGCAATCAGCCCCAGCATTTT.

The gene calls are TRBV5-1 and TRBJ2-1; 9 bases match TRBD1. The CDR3 loop spans 14 amino acids. With 2 bases clipped from V and 5 bases from J, the junction kept 2 bases outside the gene matches. Germline V gene sequence: CDR1 SGHRS, CDR2 YFSETQ. DNA for the CDR3: TGCGCCAGCAGCTTCGGACAGGGGAACAATGAGCAGTTCTTC. Translating it yields CASSFGQGNNEQFF.

The J gene is TRBJ1-6, the V gene TRBV27; D ambiguous. Germline CDR1 reads MNHEY; CDR2 reads SMNVEV (reference sequence). Trimming stripped 6 bases from V and 9 bases from J, with 12 bases between. There are 13 residues in the CDR3. The DNA for the CDR3 is TGTGCCAGCAGCCTCTTTTTCGGTTCACCCCTCCACTTT. Translation gives CASSLFFGSPLHF.

This chain uses TRBV27 with TRBJ2-3; weak D call: TRBD1 (5 bases). Germline V CDR1 and CDR2: MNHEY, SMNVEV (reference sequence). V was pared by 10 bases and J by 0 bases, with 8 bases between. The CDR3 covers 12 residues. The CDR3, as DNA: TGTGCCACAGGACACAGCACAGATACGCAGTATTTT. Protein: CATGHSTDTQYF.

This clone came up once. This chain joins TRBV6-5 and TRBJ2-7; a weak D match, TRBD2 (6 bases). CDR3 length equals 15 residues. Trimming pared 7 bases from V and 0 bases from J, leaving 16 bases between. Germline CDR1 is MNHEY and CDR2 is SVGAGI. CDR3 region: CASKLRRDLSYEQYF. The CDR3 DNA reads TGTGCCAGCAAACTCCGGCGGGACCTCTCCTACGAGCAGTACTTC.

The chain links TRBV19 to TRBJ1-1, with 7 positions matching TRBD1. With V trimmed by 4 bases and J by 2 bases, 4 bases remained unmatched. Germline lookup yields CDR1 LNHDA and CDR2 SQIVND (reference sequence). This CDR3 contains 14 residues. This CDR3 is CASSKGQLNTEAFF. CDR3 in DNA: TGTGCCAGTAGTAAGGGACAGCTAAACACTGAAGCTTTCTTT.

The chain combines TRBV10-3 with TRBJ2-6, with TRBD1 matching over 9 bases. The J segment lost 0 bases and the V segment lost 4 bases, leaving 1 base of the junction unmatched. CDR1 and CDR2 (germline): ENHRY, SYGVKD. The CDR3 extends over 16 amino acids. The CDR3 DNA reads TGTGCCATCAGTGGACAGGGGGACTCTGGGGCCAACGTCCTGACTTTC. Translated: CAISGQGDSGANVLTF.

The rearrangement uses TRBV7-8 and TRBJ2-3, with TRBD1 matching 10 bases. Germline V gene lookup returns CDR1 SGHVS and CDR2 FQNEAQ. The CDR3 is made up of 17 amino acids. J gave up 5 bases and V 3 bases, and 11 bases lay outside the gene matches. CDR3 in amino acids: CASSLGILGQGLDTQYF. CDR3 nucleotide sequence: TGTGCCAGCAGCTTGGGTATTCTGGGACAGGGGTTAGATACGCAGTATTTT.

CDR3 amino acids: CASSILQETQYF. The CDR3 nucleotides read TGTGCCAGCAGTATACTCCAAGAGACCCAGTACTTC. The chain employs TRBV2 and TRBJ2-5; D unresolved. Germline-derived CDR1 and CDR2 are SNHLY and FYNNEI. This CDR3 region has 12 residues. V was pared by 5 bases and J by 1 base, with 5 bases between.

This rearrangement joins TRBV5-5 to TRBJ1-1, with 7 bases that match TRBD1. Germline CDR1 and CDR2: SGHKS and YYEKEE (reference sequence). V trimming: 2 bases; J trimming: 5 bases; junction bases outside the gene matches: 12. The CDR3 loop spans 16 amino acids. CDR3 protein: CASSFSLEGARTEAFF. CDR3 nucleotides: TGTGCCAGCAGCTTCTCCCTAGAGGGGGCGCGGACTGAAGCTTTCTTT.

V is TRBV15 and J is TRBJ2-2, with 7 bases aligning to TRBD2. The CDR3 has 16 residues. CDR1 is LNHNV, CDR2 YYDKDF, per germline (reference sequence). After removal of 0 bases from V and 5 bases from J, the junction contained 6 bases not matched to a gene. The DNA for the CDR3 is TGTGCCACCAGCAGAGATCGGGGGGAACGGACCGGGGAGCTGTTTTTT. Protein sequence: CATSRDRGERTGELFF.

The CDR3 spells CARSGGESSYNEQFF. The CDR3 nucleotides are TGTGCCAGATCAGGGGGCGAGAGCTCCTACAATGAGCAGTTCTTC. The rearrangement uses TRBV2 and TRBJ2-1; 8 nucleotides align to TRBD1. V dropped 9 bases and J dropped 0; count of bases not matched to a gene: 7. Germline V gene sequence: CDR1 SNHLY, CDR2 FYNNEI. This CDR3 has 15 residues.

This chain connects TRBV19 to TRBJ1-5, with D unclear. The CDR3 length is 15 residues. The germline V gene has CDR1 LNHDA and CDR2 SQIVND (reference sequence). The germline V and J ends were trimmed by 3 bases and 2 bases, with 11 bases remaining between them. In nucleotides, the CDR3 is TGTGCCAGTAGTATTATGAGGGTAGGCAATCAGCCCCAGCATTTT. This gives the protein CASSIMRVGNQPQHF.

The V gene is TRBV19, the J gene TRBJ1-2; D uncertain. Trimming pared 7 bases from V and 5 bases from J, leaving 14 bases between. This CDR3 is 13 amino acids long. CDR1 and CDR2 from the germline V gene are LNHDA and SQIVND (reference sequence). The CDR3 loop is CASTDPGLYGYTF. CDR3 in DNA: TGTGCCAGTACCGACCCGGGTCTTTATGGCTACACCTTC.

V gene TRBV10-2 combines with J gene TRBJ2-5; D not certain. V shed 0 bases and J shed 5 bases, with 16 bases lying between them. This CDR3 spans 16 amino acids. CDR1 WSHSY and CDR2 SAAADI come from the germline V gene. The CDR3 sequence: CASSESFAPIGETQYF. The CDR3 DNA is TGCGCCAGCAGTGAGTCGTTTGCACCAATCGGGGAGACCCAGTACTTC.

This chain links TRBV12-5 with TRBJ2-7; the match to TRBD2 covers 9 bases. Germline V gives CDR1 LGHNT, CDR2 FRNRAP. V was pared by 6 bases and J by 2 bases, with 5 bases of the junction left unmatched. The CDR3 covers 14 residues. The CDR3 DNA follows: TGTGCTAGTGGCCCTAGCGGGGACCCCTACGAGCAGTACTTC. This translates into CASGPSGDPYEQYF.

This clone was counted between two and nine times. This chain links TRBV3-1 (or the pseudogene TRBV3-2) with TRBJ2-7; 11 positions agree with TRBD2. CDR3 length: 14 residues. J gave up 3 bases and V 4 bases, and 2 bases lay outside the gene matches. Germline lookup yields CDR1 LGHDT and CDR2 YNNKEL (reference sequence). The CDR3 is CASSPSGGLYEQYF. For the CDR3, the DNA is TGTGCCAGCAGCCCTAGCGGGGGGCTCTACGAGCAGTACTTC.

This chain connects TRBV6-1 to TRBJ1-1; D is perhaps TRBD1 (6 bases). Germline V gives CDR1 MNHNS, CDR2 SASEGT. The CDR3 sequence is 14 residues long. Trimming left V 1 base short and J 4 bases short, with 10 bases between. CDR3 sequence: CASSEDRAVTEAFF. For the CDR3, the DNA is TGTGCCAGCAGTGAAGACAGGGCGGTCACTGAAGCTTTCTTT.

The V and J genes are TRBV24-1 and TRBJ2-7; a weak D match, TRBD1 (6 bases). Germline V gene data show CDR1 as KGHDR and CDR2 as SFDVKD. The CDR3 runs to 15 residues. V gave up 2 bases and J gave up 4 bases, with 14 bases separating them. In DNA, the CDR3 is TGTGCCACCAGTGATTCAGGACAGCCGCCGTACGAGCAGTACTTC. This encodes CATSDSGQPPYEQYF.

This chain joins TRBV4-1 and TRBJ1-5; 9 bases agree with TRBD1. Germline V lookup: CDR1 MGHRA, CDR2 YSYEKL. The length of the CDR3 is 14 residues. Germline trimming cut 4 bases from V and 6 bases from J; bases unmatched to any gene: 4. The CDR3 region has the DNA TGCGCCAGCAGCCGGACAGGGGACACTCAGCCCCAGCATTTT. The encoded protein is CASSRTGDTQPQHF.

This rearrangement joins TRBV3-1 (or the pseudogene TRBV3-2) to TRBJ2-1, with 15 bases that match TRBD2. There are 19 residues in the CDR3. Trimming cost V 1 base and J 0 bases; bases outside gene matches: 4. Germline CDR1 LGHDT, CDR2 YNNKEL (reference sequence). This chain's CDR3 is CASSQAGTSGGSSYNEQFF. CDR3 in DNA: TGTGCCAGCAGCCAAGCCGGGACTAGCGGGGGGAGCTCCTACAATGAGCAGTTCTTC.

The chain combines TRBV9 with TRBJ2-3, with D tentatively TRBD1 (6 bases). CDR1 is SGDLS, CDR2 YYNGEE, per germline. Trimming pared 2 bases from V and 3 bases from J, leaving 31 bases between. There are 21 residues in the CDR3. The CDR3 protein is CASSVASVGTGFFTSTDTQYF. The CDR3 coding sequence is TGTGCCAGCAGCGTTGCGAGTGTAGGAACAGGGTTTTTTACGAGTACAGATACGCAGTATTTT.

This CDR3 reads CASGRDTNYEQYF. For the CDR3, the DNA is TGTGCTAGTGGCCGGGACACCAACTACGAGCAGTACTTC. This chain joins TRBV12-5 and TRBJ2-7, with D maybe TRBD1 (6 bases). Looked up from germline, CDR1 is LGHNT and CDR2 is FRNRAP. Deletions cut 6 bases from V and 3 bases from J, with 12 bases between. CDR3 size: 13 residues.